Listed here is a single T cell receptor beta chain. CDR1 and CDR2 from the germline V gene are MNHNS and SASEGT. With V trimmed by 4 bases and J by 4 bases, 10 bases remained unmatched. The CDR3 has 17 amino acids. The record originates from a study of shared clonotypes between healthy human individuals. Authors' analysis steps: ImmunoSEQ supplied junction-only sequences lacking quality scores, so filtering was different. TCRdb keeps only in-frame clones here, not all; method: immunoSEQ multiplex PCR. V and J calls and clone size follow that table, whereas D and trimming were derived from the DNA. The profile shows about 1 million clones, around 74% of them singletons. CD45RA+ naive and CD45RA-negative memory subsets were separated from CD4+ cells.

The sequenced material came from memory CD4+ T cells sorted from blood. This sample's subset: CD45RA-negative fraction. The receptor was derived from a man younger than 35 in good health. The genes are TRBV6-1 and TRBJ1-2; 12 bases line up with TRBD1. The CDR3 protein is CASSAGTGGFRSYGYTF. The CDR3 nucleotides are TGTGCCAGCAGTGCCGGGACAGGGGGCTTTCGTTCCTATGGCTACACCTTC.